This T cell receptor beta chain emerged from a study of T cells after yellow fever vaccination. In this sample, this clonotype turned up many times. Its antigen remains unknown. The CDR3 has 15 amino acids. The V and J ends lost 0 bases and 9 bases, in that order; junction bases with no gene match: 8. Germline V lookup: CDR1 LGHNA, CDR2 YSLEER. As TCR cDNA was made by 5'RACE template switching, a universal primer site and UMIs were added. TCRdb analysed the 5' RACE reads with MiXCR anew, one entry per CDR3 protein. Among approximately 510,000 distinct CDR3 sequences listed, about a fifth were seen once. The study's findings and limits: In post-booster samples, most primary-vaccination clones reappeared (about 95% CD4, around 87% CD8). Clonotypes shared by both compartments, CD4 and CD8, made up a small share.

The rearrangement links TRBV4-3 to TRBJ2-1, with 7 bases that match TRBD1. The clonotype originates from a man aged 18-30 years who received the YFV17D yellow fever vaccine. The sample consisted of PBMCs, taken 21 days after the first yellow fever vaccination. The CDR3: CASSQEPGTVGEQFF. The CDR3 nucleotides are TGCGCCAGCAGCCAAGAACCGGGGACAGTGGGTGAGCAGTTCTTC.